Following are 13 T cell receptor beta chains from one sample sequenced in a study of CD8 T cells in ankylosing spondylitis. TCRdb recomputed calls from the 5' RACE reads with MiXCR, one row per CDR3 protein. The table includes tens of thousands of distinct CDR3 sequences, around 2.8% detected once. The source material was blood, either unsorted or a sorted T cell fraction (not recorded which). Receptors originate from a male donor with ankylosing spondylitis or in good health (not recorded which).

This clonotype showed up many times. This sequence joins TRBV9 and TRBJ2-3; D is unresolved. V was trimmed by 2 bases and J by 2 bases, leaving 9 bases between them. CDR3 length equals 14 residues. Germline CDR1 SGDLS, CDR2 YYNGEE. CDR3 nucleotide sequence: TGTGCCAGCAGCGTCGTCTTAGCCACAGATACGCAGTATTTT. Amino acids: CASSVVLATDTQYF. Full variable domain (remainder filled in from reference TRBV9 and TRBJ2-3): DSGVTQTPKHLITATGQRVTLRCSPRSGDLSVYWYQQSLDQGLQFLIQYYNGEERAKGNILERFSAQQFPDLHSELNLSSLELGDSALYFCASSVVLATDTQYFGPGTRLTVL.

This clonotype occurred many times. The rearrangement joins TRBV9 to TRBJ2-2, with TRBD2 as a possible D gene (5 bases). Germline-derived CDR1 and CDR2 are SGDLS and YYNGEE. With 0 bases removed from V and 8 bases from J, the gap between germline ends came to 8 bases. The CDR3 runs to 13 residues. Here the CDR3 DNA reads TGTGCCAGCAGCGTAGAAGCGGTTGGGGAGCTGTTTTTT. Translated, it gives CASSVEAVGELFF.

Many counts were recorded for this clonotype. The rearrangement links TRBV9 to TRBJ2-3, with D hard to call. The germline CDR1 and CDR2 sequences are SGDLS and YYNGEE. Trimming took 4 bases from V and 0 from J, leaving 12 bases between them. The CDR3 covers 15 residues. The CDR3 nucleotides read TGTGCCAGCAGCCCAAGTTCCCACAGCACAGATACGCAGTATTTT. Protein product: CASSPSSHSTDTQYF.

This clonotype was seen ten or more times. The chain has TRBV9 and TRBJ2-3; 7 positions agree with TRBD2. Per germline, CDR1 SGDLS and CDR2 YYNGEE. The CDR3 loop spans 15 amino acids. V lost 6 bases, J lost 3 bases, and 10 bases stayed unmatched. CDR3 sequence reads: CASTFSGGGTDTQYF. The CDR3 DNA reads as TGTGCCAGCACTTTTAGTGGGGGGGGGACAGATACGCAGTATTTT. Full variable domain (missing parts from reference TRBV9 and TRBJ2-3): DSGVTQTPKHLITATGQRVTLRCSPRSGDLSVYWYQQSLDQGLQFLIQYYNGEERAKGNILERFSAQQFPDLHSELNLSSLELGDSALYFCASTFSGGGTDTQYFGPGTRLTVL.

This clonotype occurred many times. This sequence joins TRBV9 and TRBJ2-7; 7 bases align to TRBD1. CDR3 length: 14 residues. With V trimmed by 6 bases and J by 5 bases, 11 bases remained unmatched. Germline loops: CDR1 SGDLS, CDR2 YYNGEE. The CDR3 DNA sequence: TGTGCCAGCACCCCAGGGGGTCATAACGACGAGCAGTACTTC. Residues: CASTPGGHNDEQYF.

This clonotype was counted ten times or more. The V and J genes are TRBV9 and TRBJ1-1; weak D call: TRBD1 (5 bases). The CDR3 runs 15 residues. V dropped 3 bases and J dropped 1 base, with 13 bases sitting between them. Germline loops: CDR1 SGDLS, CDR2 YYNGEE. The CDR3 sequence is CASSARGHSNTEAFF. The CDR3 nucleotides are TGTGCCAGCAGCGCAAGAGGACATTCGAACACTGAAGCTTTCTTT.

In its sample, this clonotype was seen many times. The chain recombines TRBV9 with TRBJ2-7; 13 bases fit TRBD2. This CDR3 contains 16 residues. Germline CDR1 is SGDLS and CDR2 is YYNGEE. V lost 4 bases, J lost 5 bases, and 9 bases stayed unmatched. CDR3 in DNA: TGTGCCAGCAGCCTGAATGGACTAGCGGGAGCCAACGAGCAGTACTTC. It encodes CASSLNGLAGANEQYF.

This clonotype was counted ten times or more. V is TRBV9 and J is TRBJ2-1, with 10 bases that match TRBD1. Trimming took 2 bases from V and 6 from J; bases not matched to a gene: 5. There are 15 residues in the CDR3. The germline V gene has CDR1 SGDLS and CDR2 YYNGEE. CDR3 amino acids: CASSVLGTGVNEQFF. CDR3 bases: TGTGCCAGCAGCGTTCTCGGGACAGGGGTCAATGAGCAGTTCTTC.

This clonotype was recorded at least ten times. The genes are TRBV23-1 and TRBJ2-5; D may be TRBD2 (6 bases). TRBV23-1 has ORF status, its function being uncertain. The V end was cut by 2 bases, the J end by 1 base, with 8 bases between. The CDR3 runs to 14 residues. The CDR3 sequence is CASSQVGGQETQYF. The CDR3, as DNA: TGCGCCAGCAGTCAAGTGGGGGGCCAAGAGACCCAGTACTTC.

This clonotype was detected many times. The rearrangement joins TRBV9 to TRBJ2-7; TRBD2 matches 8 bases. V shed 0 bases and J 4 bases; nucleotides not matched to a gene: 12. The CDR3 is 17 residues long. CDR1 SGDLS and CDR2 YYNGEE come from the germline V gene. CDR3 nucleotides: TGTGCCAGCAGCGTAGGAGTCAGGACTAGCAAAATATACGAGCAGTACTTC. This encodes CASSVGVRTSKIYEQYF.

This clonotype appeared many times. This chain uses TRBV9 with TRBJ2-7; 9 bases align to TRBD2. Germline-derived CDR1 and CDR2 are SGDLS and YYNGEE. V was pared by 0 bases and J by 0 bases, with 28 bases of the junction left unmatched. The CDR3 has 24 amino acids. In DNA form, the CDR3 reads TGTGCCAGCAGCGTAGGCTCCCTAGCGGGATTTCCCTTCATGTCCGACCCTATCTCCTACGAGCAGTACTTC. Amino acid sequence: CASSVGSLAGFPFMSDPISYEQYF.

This clonotype is medium-sized by share. The chain is built from TRBV9 and TRBJ1-1; possibly TRBD1 for D (5 bases). The V gene lost 2 bases and the J gene lost 2 bases, with 7 bases spanning the gap. This CDR3 region has 13 residues. Germline CDR1 and CDR2: SGDLS and YYNGEE. CDR3 protein: CASSVGRNTEAFF. The CDR3 region has the DNA TGTGCCAGCAGCGTGGGGCGTAACACTGAAGCTTTCTTT.

There are many counts of this clonotype. CDR3 DNA: TGTGCCAGCAGCGTGGGCGTAGGGGGTGTGCAAGAGACCCAGTACTTC. It yields the protein CASSVGVGGVQETQYF. This rearrangement joins TRBV9 to TRBJ2-5; the D gene is possibly TRBD1 (6 bases). Per the germline V gene, CDR1 is SGDLS and CDR2 is YYNGEE. The V gene lost 2 bases and the J gene lost 2 bases, with 16 bases spanning the gap. This CDR3 contains 16 residues.